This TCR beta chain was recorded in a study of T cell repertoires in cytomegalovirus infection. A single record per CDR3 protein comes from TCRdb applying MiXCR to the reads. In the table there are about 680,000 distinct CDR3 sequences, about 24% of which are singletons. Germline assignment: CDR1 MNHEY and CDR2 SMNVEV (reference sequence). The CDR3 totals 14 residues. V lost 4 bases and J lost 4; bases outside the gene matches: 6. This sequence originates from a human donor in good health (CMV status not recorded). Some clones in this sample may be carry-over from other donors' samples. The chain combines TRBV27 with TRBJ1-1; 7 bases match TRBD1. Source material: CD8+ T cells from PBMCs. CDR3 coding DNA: TGTGCCAGCAGTTGGGGGACAGCCTTCACTGAAGCTTTCTTT. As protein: CASSWGTAFTEAFF.